This TCR beta chain was captured by sequencing in a study of early T cells in non-severe SARS-CoV-2 infection (dated by TCRdb to about 2021). Notes on the research overall: Because TCR sequencing was done on bulk RNA from unsorted whole blood, the alpha and beta chains could not be paired. General findings and caveats noted by the study authors: VDJdb matching was skewed toward anti-spike CD8 responses and likely underestimated virus-specific expansions by missing private and CD4 specificities.

The library was produced with 5' RACE. The listed sequencing device is NextSeq 500. To correct for sequencing error and PCR bias, the TCR library protocol tagged individual cDNA molecules with unique molecular identifiers. Both TCR alpha and beta chains were sequenced, and tight co-correlation was observed between alpha and beta sequence abundances in each sample. In the original analysis: V gene, J gene and CDR3 annotation of TCR sequences was performed with Decombinator V4. Expanded TCRs were defined as changing significantly between any two time points under a Poisson model with p below 0.0001. TCR abundances were normalised to the total number of TCRs sequenced in each sample and reported as counts per million. TRAV1-2 paired with TRAJ12, TRAJ20 or TRAJ33 defined MAIT TCRs, while TRAV10 paired with TRAJ18 defined iNKT TCRs. A search of VDJdb, accessed on 1 November 2021, was run for TCRs annotated to CMV, EBV and SARS-CoV-2, with TCRs annotated for multiple antigens excluded. TCRdb's own reprocessing of the public reads used fastp at Q25 and MiXCR and kept productive beta chains. Duplicate CDR3 protein sequences are folded into a single record with the most common DNA and genes. The V and J calls and clone size are TCRdb's, not the authors'. Here the sample has some 66,000 distinct CDR3 sequences; 8% to 9.5% occur a single time. Approximately 3% of the sample is held by the ten biggest clonotypes.

In the germline V gene, CDR1 corresponds to SGDLS and CDR2 to YYNGEE. The CDR3, cysteine through phenylalanine, is 16 amino acids long. Only the CDR3 region is kept as DNA, spanning 48 bases read in frame from base 1. The germline V end is reduced by 0 bases and the J end by 4 bases; junction bases left unmatched: 8. This was a case-control study nested in a cohort of healthcare workers in London, UK, who had nasopharyngeal swab PCR tests and blood samples taken every week. Healthcare workers were recruited during the week of the UK lockdown, between 23 and 31 March 2020, and followed weekly for up to about 15 weeks. The table lists this clonotype with many counts. The clone's antigen remains unknown. No base quality information exists; no much larger clone differs at one position.

In this chain, TRBV9 is recombined with TRBJ2-3; 7 nucleotides in the junction match TRBD1. Sequencing used whole blood. The clonotype was recovered from an adult who was a healthcare worker with PCR-confirmed SARS-CoV-2 infection or an uninfected control (not recorded which). The CDR3 protein sequence reads: CASSVGGDRVSDTQYF. At the DNA level, the sequence is TGTGCCAGCAGCGTAGGAGGAGACAGGGTGTCAGATACGCAGTATTTT.